This T cell receptor beta chain derives from a study of T-cell reconstitution after alpha-beta-depleted transplantation in children. In its sample, this clonotype was seen many times. TCRbeta library construction was performed incorporating unique molecular identifiers. MiXCR, applied by TCRdb to the PCR reads, yields one record per CDR3 protein. The table includes roughly 590,000 distinct CDR3 sequences, approximately 16% detected once. This CDR3 has 13 residues. CDR1 is SGDLS and CDR2 is YYNGEE in the germline V gene. V lost 0 bases to trimming and J lost 5 bases, with 6 bases between them. This receptor was obtained from a human donor who donated a stem cell graft to a child with acute myeloid leukemia. V and J are TRBV9 and TRBJ1-3; D remains unclear. The sequenced sample was PBMCs from the stem cell graft donor, obtained from the stem cell graft. DNA for the CDR3: TGTGCCAGCAGCGTAGGGCGGAGAAACACCATATATTTT. This gives the protein CASSVGRRNTIYF.